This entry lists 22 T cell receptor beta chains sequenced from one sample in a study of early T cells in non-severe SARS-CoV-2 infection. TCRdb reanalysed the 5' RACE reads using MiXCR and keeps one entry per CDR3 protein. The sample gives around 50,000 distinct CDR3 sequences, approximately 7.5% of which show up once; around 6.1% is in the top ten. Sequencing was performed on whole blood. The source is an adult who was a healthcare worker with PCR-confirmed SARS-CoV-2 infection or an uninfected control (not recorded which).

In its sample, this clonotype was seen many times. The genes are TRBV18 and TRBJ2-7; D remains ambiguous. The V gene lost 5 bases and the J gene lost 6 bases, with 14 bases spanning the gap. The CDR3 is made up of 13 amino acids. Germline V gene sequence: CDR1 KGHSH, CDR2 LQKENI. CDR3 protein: CASSTDAMSEQYF. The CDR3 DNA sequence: TGTGCCAGCTCAACAGACGCAATGAGCGAGCAGTACTTC.

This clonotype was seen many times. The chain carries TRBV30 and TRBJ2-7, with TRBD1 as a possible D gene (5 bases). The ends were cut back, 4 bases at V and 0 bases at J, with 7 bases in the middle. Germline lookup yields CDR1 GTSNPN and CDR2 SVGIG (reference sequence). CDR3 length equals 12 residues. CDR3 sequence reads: CAWKGVSYEQYF. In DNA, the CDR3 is TGTGCCTGGAAAGGGGTCTCCTACGAGCAGTACTTC.

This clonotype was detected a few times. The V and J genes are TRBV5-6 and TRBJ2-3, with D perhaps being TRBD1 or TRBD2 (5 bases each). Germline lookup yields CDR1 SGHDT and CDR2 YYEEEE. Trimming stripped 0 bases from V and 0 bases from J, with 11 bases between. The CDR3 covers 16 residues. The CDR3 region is CASSLGSGASTDTQYF. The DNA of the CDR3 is TGTGCCAGCAGCTTGGGTTCCGGGGCTAGCACAGATACGCAGTATTTT.

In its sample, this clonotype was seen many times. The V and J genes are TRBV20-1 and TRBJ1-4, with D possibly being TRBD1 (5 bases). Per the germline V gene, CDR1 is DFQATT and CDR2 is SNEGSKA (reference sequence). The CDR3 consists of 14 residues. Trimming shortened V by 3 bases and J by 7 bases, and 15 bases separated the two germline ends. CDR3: CSASFREAGEKLFF. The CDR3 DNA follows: TGCAGTGCTAGCTTCAGGGAGGCGGGTGAAAAACTGTTTTTT.

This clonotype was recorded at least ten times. CDR3 sequence: CASSYSTSYHPGQYYEQYF. CDR3 DNA: TGTGCCAGCAGTTACTCGACGTCTTACCACCCCGGACAGTACTACGAGCAGTACTTC. The rearrangement uses TRBV6-2 or TRBV6-3 and TRBJ2-7, with D tentatively TRBD1 (6 bases). Per the germline V gene, CDR1 is MNHEY and CDR2 is SVGEGT. V lost 0 bases and J lost 3, with 24 bases in between. The CDR3 is 19 residues long.

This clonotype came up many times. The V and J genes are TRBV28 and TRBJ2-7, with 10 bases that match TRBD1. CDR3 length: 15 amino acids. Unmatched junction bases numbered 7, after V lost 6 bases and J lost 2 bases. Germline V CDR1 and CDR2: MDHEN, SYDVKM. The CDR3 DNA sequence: TGTGCCAGCAGCCCGACAGGGGGCCTTACCTACGAGCAGTACTTC. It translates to CASSPTGGLTYEQYF.

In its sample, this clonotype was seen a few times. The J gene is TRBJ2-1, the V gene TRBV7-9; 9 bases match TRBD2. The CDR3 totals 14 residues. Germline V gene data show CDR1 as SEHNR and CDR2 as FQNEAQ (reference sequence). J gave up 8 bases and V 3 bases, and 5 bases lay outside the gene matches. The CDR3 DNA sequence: TGTGCCAGCAGCTTGGGACTAGCTACCGATGAGCAGTTCTTC. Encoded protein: CASSLGLATDEQFF.

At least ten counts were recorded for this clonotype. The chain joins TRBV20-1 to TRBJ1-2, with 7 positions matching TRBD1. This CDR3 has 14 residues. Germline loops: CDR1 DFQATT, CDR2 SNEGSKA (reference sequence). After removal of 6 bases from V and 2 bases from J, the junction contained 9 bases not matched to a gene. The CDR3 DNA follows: TGCAGTGCCCTACAGGGGACGAACAACTATGGCTACACCTTC. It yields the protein CSALQGTNNYGYTF.

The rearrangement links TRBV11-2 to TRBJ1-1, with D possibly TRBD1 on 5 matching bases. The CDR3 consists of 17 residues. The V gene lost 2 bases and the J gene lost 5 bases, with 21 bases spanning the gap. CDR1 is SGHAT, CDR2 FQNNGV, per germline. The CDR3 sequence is CASSLNSPPGRYTEAFF. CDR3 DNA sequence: TGTGCCAGCAGCTTAAATTCCCCGCCAGGGAGATATACTGAAGCTTTCTTT. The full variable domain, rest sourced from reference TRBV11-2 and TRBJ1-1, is EAGVAQSPRYKIIEKRQSVAFWCNPISGHATLYWYQQILGQGPKLLIQFQNNGVVDDSQLPKDRFSAERLKGVDSTLKIQPAKLEDSAVYLCASSLNSPPGRYTEAFFGQGTRLTVV.

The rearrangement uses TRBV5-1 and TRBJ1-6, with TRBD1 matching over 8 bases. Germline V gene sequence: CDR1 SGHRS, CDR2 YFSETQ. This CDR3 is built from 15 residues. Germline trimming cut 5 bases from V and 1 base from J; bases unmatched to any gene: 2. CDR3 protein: CASSQGASYNSPLHF. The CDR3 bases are TGCGCCAGCAGTCAGGGGGCTTCCTATAATTCACCCCTCCACTTT.

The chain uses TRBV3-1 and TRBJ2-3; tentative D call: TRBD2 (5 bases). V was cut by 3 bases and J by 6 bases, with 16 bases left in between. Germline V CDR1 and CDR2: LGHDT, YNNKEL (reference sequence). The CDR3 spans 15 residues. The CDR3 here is CASSQNPLGMDTQYF. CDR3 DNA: TGTGCCAGCAGCCAGAACCCACTAGGAATGGATACGCAGTATTTT.

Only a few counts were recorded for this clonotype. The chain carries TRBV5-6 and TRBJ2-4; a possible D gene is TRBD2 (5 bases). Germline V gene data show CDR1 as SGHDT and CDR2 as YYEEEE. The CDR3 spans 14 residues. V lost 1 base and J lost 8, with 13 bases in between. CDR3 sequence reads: CASSLTQTGDIQYF. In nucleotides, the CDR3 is TGTGCCAGCAGCTTGACCCAGACCGGGGACATTCAGTACTTC.

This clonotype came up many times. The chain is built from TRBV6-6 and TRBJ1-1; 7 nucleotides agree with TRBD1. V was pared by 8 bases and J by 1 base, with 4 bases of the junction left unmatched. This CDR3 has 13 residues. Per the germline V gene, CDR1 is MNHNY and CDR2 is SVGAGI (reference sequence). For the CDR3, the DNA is TGTGCCAGCGGAAACAGGGGGAACACTGAAGCTTTCTTT. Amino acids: CASGNRGNTEAFF.

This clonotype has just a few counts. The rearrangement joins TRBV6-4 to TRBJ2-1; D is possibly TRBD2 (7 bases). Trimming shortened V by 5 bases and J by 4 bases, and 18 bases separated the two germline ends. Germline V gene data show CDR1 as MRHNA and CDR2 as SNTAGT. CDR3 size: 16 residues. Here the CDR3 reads CASSPRQGRGYNEQFF. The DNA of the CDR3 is TGTGCCAGCAGTCCCAGGCAGGGGAGGGGATACAATGAGCAGTTCTTC.

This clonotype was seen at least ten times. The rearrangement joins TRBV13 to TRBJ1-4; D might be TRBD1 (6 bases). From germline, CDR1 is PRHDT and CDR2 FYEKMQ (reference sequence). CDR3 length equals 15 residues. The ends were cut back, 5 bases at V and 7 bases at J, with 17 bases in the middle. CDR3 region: CASSPPGGRAEKLFF. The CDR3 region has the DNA TGTGCCAGCAGCCCCCCCGGGGGGCGCGCTGAAAAACTGTTTTTT.

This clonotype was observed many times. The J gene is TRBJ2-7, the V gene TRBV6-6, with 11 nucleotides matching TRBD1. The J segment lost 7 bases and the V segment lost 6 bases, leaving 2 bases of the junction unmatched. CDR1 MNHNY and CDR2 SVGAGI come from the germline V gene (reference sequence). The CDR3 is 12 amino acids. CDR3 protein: CASRGTGGEQYF. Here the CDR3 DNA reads TGTGCCAGCAGAGGGACAGGGGGGGAGCAGTACTTC.

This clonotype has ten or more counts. The CDR3 DNA sequence: TGCAGTGCATGCCTCAGGGGGCAAGGTGAAGCTTTCTTT. It codes for CSACLRGQGEAFF. The chain links TRBV20-1 to TRBJ1-1; 8 nucleotides match TRBD1. The germline V gene encodes CDR1 DFQATT and CDR2 SNEGSKA (reference sequence). The CDR3 runs 13 residues. V was clipped by 6 bases and J by 7 bases; unmatched bases: 10.

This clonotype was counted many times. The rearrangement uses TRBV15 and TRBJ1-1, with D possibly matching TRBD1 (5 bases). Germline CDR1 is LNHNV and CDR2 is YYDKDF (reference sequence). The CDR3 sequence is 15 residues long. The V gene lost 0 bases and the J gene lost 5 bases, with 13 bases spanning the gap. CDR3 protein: CATSRDSGGGTEAFF. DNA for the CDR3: TGTGCCACCAGCAGAGATTCTGGGGGAGGGACTGAAGCTTTCTTT. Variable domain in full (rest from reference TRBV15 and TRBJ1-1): DAMVIQNPRYQVTQFGKPVTLSCSQTLNHNVMYWYQQKSSQAPKLLFHYYDKDFNNEADTPDNFQSRRPNTSFCFLDIRSPGLGDTAMYLCATSRDSGGGTEAFFGQGTRLTVV.

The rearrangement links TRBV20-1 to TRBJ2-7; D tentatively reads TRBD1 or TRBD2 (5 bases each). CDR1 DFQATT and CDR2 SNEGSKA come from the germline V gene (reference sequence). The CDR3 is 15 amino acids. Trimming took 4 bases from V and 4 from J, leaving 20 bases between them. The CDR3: CSAKAREGSTYEQYF. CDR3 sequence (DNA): TGCAGTGCTAAAGCGCGCGAGGGGTCCACTTACGAGCAGTACTTC.

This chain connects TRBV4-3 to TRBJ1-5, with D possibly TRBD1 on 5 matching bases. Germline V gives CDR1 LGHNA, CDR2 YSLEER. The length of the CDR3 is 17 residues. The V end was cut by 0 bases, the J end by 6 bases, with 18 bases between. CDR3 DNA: TGCGCCAGCAGCCAAGATCGAAGGGGCGCTGGGTTTCAGCCCCAGCATTTT. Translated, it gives CASSQDRRGAGFQPQHF.

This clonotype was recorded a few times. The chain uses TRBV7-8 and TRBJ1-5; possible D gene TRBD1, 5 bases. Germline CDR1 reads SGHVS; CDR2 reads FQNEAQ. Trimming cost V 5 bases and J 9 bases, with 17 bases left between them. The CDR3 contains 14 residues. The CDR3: CASSPFWGSGPQHF. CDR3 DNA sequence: TGTGCCAGCAGCCCCTTTTGGGGGTCAGGGCCCCAGCATTTT. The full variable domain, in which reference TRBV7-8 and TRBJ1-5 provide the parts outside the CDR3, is GAGVSQSPRYKVAKRGQDVALRCDPISGHVSLFWYQQALGQGPEFLTYFQNEAQLDKSGLPSDRFFAERPEGSVSTLKIQRTQQEDSAVYLCASSPFWGSGPQHFGDGTRLSIL.

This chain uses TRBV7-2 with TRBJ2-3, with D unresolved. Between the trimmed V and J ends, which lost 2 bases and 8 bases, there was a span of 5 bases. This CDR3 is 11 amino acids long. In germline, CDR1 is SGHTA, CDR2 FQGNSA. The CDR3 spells CASSLLSTQYF. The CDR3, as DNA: TGTGCCAGCAGCTTACTTAGTACGCAGTATTTT.